This TCR beta chain was captured by sequencing in a study of CD4+ T cells in melanoma. Study-wide results and caveats: CD8+ T cell, macrophage and B cell function reportedly correlated with neoantigen-specific CD4+ T cells. Diverse differentiation states were reported for melanoma neoantigen-specific CD4+ T cells.

Using immunoSEQ multiplex PCR, the repertoire was profiled, and TCRdb retains in-frame clones only, with some absent. This table has some 10,000 clones, approximately 65% appearing once. Comments on this clone: No antigen is known for it.

CDR3 size: 13 residues. V dropped 6 bases and J dropped 6 bases, with 9 bases sitting between them. Germline V gene lookup returns CDR1 MNHNY and CDR2 SVGAGI (reference sequence). The specimen was cells from a culture (not recorded whether cultured in vitro). The V gene is TRBV6-6, the J gene TRBJ1-6; TRBD1 might be the D (6 bases). This sequence was found in a human donor with melanoma. CDR3 sequence: CASRRTVNSPLHF. CDR3 in DNA: TGTGCCAGCAGAAGGACAGTTAATTCACCCCTCCACTTT.